The 10 T cell receptor beta chains presented below share a single source sample, sequenced in a study of B cell selection in AIRE deficiency. Clones were read by immunoSEQ multiplex PCR, and TCRdb kept only the in-frame ones, dropping some. Of around 20,000 clones listed, roughly 91% are singletons. Sorted regulatory T cells were CD4-positive, CD25-high and CD127-low or negative. What was sequenced was CD4+CD25+ Tregs sorted from PBMCs. The receptors were gathered from a human donor in good health.

This chain links TRBV7-2 with TRBJ1-6; 8 bases match TRBD1. Germline CDR1 and CDR2: SGHTA and FQGNSA. The CDR3 totals 14 residues. Germline trimming cut 5 bases from V and 6 bases from J; bases unmatched to any gene: 3. CDR3 amino acids: CASSQDRANSPLHF. Here the CDR3 DNA reads TGTGCCAGCAGCCAGGACAGGGCTAATTCACCCCTCCACTTT.

This chain links TRBV7-9 with TRBJ2-5; TRBD2 matches 8 bases. CDR1 and CDR2 from the germline V gene are SEHNR and FQNEAQ (reference sequence). The CDR3 runs 16 residues. The V gene end was trimmed by 1 base and the J gene end by 1 base; junction bases not matched to a gene: 5. The DNA for the CDR3 is TGTGCCAGCAGCTTAGTCGGTAGCGGGGTCCAAGAGACCCAGTACTTC. Protein product: CASSLVGSGVQETQYF.

The chain is built from TRBV19 and TRBJ2-5; the D gene is possibly TRBD2 (6 bases). CDR1 LNHDA and CDR2 SQIVND come from the germline V gene (reference sequence). The CDR3 runs to 13 residues. Trimming stripped 5 bases from V and 4 bases from J, with 11 bases between. The CDR3 sequence: CASSLPGGETQYF. DNA for the CDR3: TGTGCCAGTAGTCTCCCCGGGGGAGAGACCCAGTACTTC.

J is TRBJ1-5 and V is TRBV11-3; 9 nucleotides agree with TRBD1. With 2 bases clipped from V and 2 bases from J, the junction kept 7 bases outside the gene matches. Germline lookup yields CDR1 SGHNT and CDR2 YENEEA. The CDR3 length is 17 residues. This CDR3 is CASSLIGDRAGNQPQHF. Written as DNA, the CDR3 is TGTGCCAGCAGCTTAATAGGGGACAGGGCGGGCAATCAGCCCCAGCATTTT.

The chain recombines TRBV6-1 with TRBJ1-4; 9 bases match TRBD1. V was pared by 4 bases and J by 7 bases, with 7 bases of the junction left unmatched. The CDR3 has 15 amino acids. The germline V gene has CDR1 MNHNS and CDR2 SASEGT. The DNA of the CDR3 is TGTGCCAGCAGTGCGTACGGGACAGGGTTTGAAAAACTGTTTTTT. Amino acid sequence: CASSAYGTGFEKLFF.

The chain carries TRBV2 and TRBJ2-5; 9 bases agree with TRBD2. The CDR3 totals 15 residues. With 1 base clipped from V and 5 bases from J, the junction kept 5 bases outside the gene matches. From germline, CDR1 is SNHLY and CDR2 FYNNEI. Written as DNA, the CDR3 is TGTGCCAGCAGTGAAGTAGGACTAGCGCGGGAGACCCAGTACTTC. Protein: CASSEVGLARETQYF.

This chain joins TRBV5-1 and TRBJ2-1; D is tentatively TRBD1 or TRBD2 (5 bases each). V was clipped by 0 bases and J by 4 bases, with 14 bases between them. CDR3 length: 16 amino acids. From germline, CDR1 is SGHRS and CDR2 YFSETQ. CDR3 residues: CASSLAKGTGYNEQFF. The CDR3 DNA sequence: TGCGCCAGCAGCTTGGCCAAAGGGACGGGTTACAATGAGCAGTTCTTC.

This clone was recorded once. This sequence joins TRBV2 and TRBJ2-5; 8 nucleotides agree with TRBD2. Germline V CDR1 and CDR2: SNHLY, FYNNEI. The CDR3 has 15 amino acids. The junction had 13 bases not matched to a gene; V was cut back by 8 bases and J by 5 bases. CDR3 region: CASRVQSAGDETQYF. CDR3 sequence (DNA): TGTGCCAGCCGAGTCCAGTCAGCGGGAGATGAGACCCAGTACTTC.

The chain carries TRBV7-9 and TRBJ2-1, with 9 bases identical to TRBD2. Germline V CDR1 and CDR2: SEHNR, FQNEAQ (reference sequence). The CDR3 has 16 residues. V lost 6 bases, J lost 1 base, and 7 bases stayed unmatched. The CDR3 sequence: CASRFGLAHSYNEQFF. In DNA form, the CDR3 reads TGTGCCAGCAGGTTTGGACTAGCGCATTCCTACAATGAGCAGTTCTTC.

The table lists this clone with a count of one. The CDR3 is CASSIGGVNTEAFF. The CDR3 DNA reads TGTGCCAGCAGTATAGGAGGGGTCAACACTGAAGCTTTCTTT. The chain combines TRBV28 with TRBJ1-1; TRBD1 might be the D (5 bases). V was cut by 5 bases and J by 2 bases, with 12 bases left in between. The CDR3 sequence is 14 residues long. Germline assignment: CDR1 MDHEN and CDR2 SYDVKM.